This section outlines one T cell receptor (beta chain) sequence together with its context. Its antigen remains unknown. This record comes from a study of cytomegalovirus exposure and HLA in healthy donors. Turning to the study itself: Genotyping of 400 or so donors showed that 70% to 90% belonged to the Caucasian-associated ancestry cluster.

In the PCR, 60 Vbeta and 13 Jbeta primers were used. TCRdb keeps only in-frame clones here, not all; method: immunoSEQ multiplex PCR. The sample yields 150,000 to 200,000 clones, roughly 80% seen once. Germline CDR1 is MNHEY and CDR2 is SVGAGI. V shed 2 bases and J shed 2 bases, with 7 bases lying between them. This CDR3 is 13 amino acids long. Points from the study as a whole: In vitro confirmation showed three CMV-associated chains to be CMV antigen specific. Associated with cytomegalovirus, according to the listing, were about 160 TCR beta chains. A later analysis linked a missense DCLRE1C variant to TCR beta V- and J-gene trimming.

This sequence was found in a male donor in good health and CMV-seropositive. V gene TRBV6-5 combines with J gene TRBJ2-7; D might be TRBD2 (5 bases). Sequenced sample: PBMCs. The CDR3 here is CASSYIGAYEQYF. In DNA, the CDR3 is TGTGCCAGCAGTTACATCGGGGCCTACGAGCAGTACTTC.